Sequencing of this T cell receptor (beta chain) was carried out in a study of blood T cell repertoires in COVID-19. Study-wide context: T cells, B-cell-depleted T cells, or PBMCs supplied cDNA or gDNA.

In the source study's methods: Reference gene primer amplification gave nucleated cell count estimates. Only in-frame clones appear in the TCRdb table, and some are missing; sequencing was by immunoSEQ multiplex PCR. That table furnishes V, J and clone size, whereas the DNA furnished D and trimming. The table records approximately 46,000 clones, around 85% of them present only once. This CDR3 spans 15 amino acids. The germline V gene has CDR1 MNHEY and CDR2 SVGEGT. V was pared by 6 bases and J by 5 bases, with 8 bases of the junction left unmatched. This receptor was obtained from a human donor in a cohort sampled during active COVID-19. The sequenced sample was peripheral blood. The genes are TRBV6-2 or TRBV6-3 and TRBJ2-7; TRBD2 aligns across 12 bases. CDR3 DNA: TGTGCCAGCAGCCAACTAGCGGGGGGTGGCCACGAGCAGTACTTC. Protein: CASSQLAGGGHEQYF.